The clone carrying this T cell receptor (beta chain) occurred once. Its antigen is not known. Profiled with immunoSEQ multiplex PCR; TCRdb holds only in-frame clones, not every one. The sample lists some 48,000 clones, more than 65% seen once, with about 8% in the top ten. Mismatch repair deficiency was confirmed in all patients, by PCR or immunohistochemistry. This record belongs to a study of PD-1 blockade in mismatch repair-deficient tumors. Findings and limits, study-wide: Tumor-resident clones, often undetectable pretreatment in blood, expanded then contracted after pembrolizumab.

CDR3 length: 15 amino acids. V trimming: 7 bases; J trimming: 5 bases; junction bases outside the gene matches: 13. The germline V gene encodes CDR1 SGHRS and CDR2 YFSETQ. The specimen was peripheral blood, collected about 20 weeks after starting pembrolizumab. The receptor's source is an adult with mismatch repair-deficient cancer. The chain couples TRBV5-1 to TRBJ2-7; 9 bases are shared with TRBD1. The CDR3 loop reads CASQQPNRGHNEQYF. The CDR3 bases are TGCGCCAGCCAACAGCCAAACAGGGGGCACAACGAGCAGTACTTC.